This TCR beta chain originates from a study of breast tumors, draining lymph nodes, adjacent tissues. Study-wide results and limits: Most tumor T cells seemingly derive from lymph node, then expand in tumor.

Breast cancer patients provided tissue from their axillary draining lymph nodes. TCRdb redid the calling of the multiplex PCR reads with MiXCR, one entry per CDR3 protein. The sample yields approximately 250,000 distinct CDR3 sequences, under 35% seen once. About this clonotype: Its antigen is as yet unknown.

The V end lost 0 bases, the J end lost 4 bases, and 9 bases lay between the germline ends. The CDR3 has 14 amino acids. Germline V lookup: CDR1 SNHLY, CDR2 FYNNEI. The sample comprised axillary lymph node tissue. The V gene is TRBV2, the J gene TRBJ2-5, with D possibly TRBD2 on 6 matching bases. The TCR comes from a female donor with breast cancer. Some clones in this sample may be carry-over from other donors' samples. The CDR3 here is CASSEARRGETQYF. The CDR3 DNA is TGTGCCAGCAGTGAAGCGAGGAGGGGAGAGACCCAGTACTTC.